The following is a T cell receptor (beta chain) sequence with its context. Deletions cut 6 bases from V and 4 bases from J, with 15 bases between. The CDR3 is 14 amino acids. Germline values: CDR1 MNHEY, CDR2 SMNVEV (reference sequence). This record belongs to a study of OX40 agonist ivuxolimab in advanced cancers. Looking at the study overall: People in dose escalation had one of these cancers: hepatocellular carcinoma, melanoma, renal cell or head and neck cancer. Three patients got partial responses; one had hepatocellular carcinoma and two had cutaneous melanoma.

TCRdb's copy holds only in-frame clones and misses some; the assay was immunoSEQ multiplex PCR. The sample has roughly 70,000 clones, around nine tenths seen once. This TCR was recovered from an adult with an advanced solid tumor such as melanoma, head and neck, liver or kidney cancer. The material was CD4+ or CD8+ T cells sorted from blood, obtained in a trial of the OX40 agonist ivuxolimab. This rearrangement joins TRBV27 to TRBJ1-1; the D is unclear. CDR3 sequence reads: CASSPLDLGTEAFF. CDR3 DNA sequence: TGTGCCAGCAGCCCATTGGACTTGGGCACTGAAGCTTTCTTT.